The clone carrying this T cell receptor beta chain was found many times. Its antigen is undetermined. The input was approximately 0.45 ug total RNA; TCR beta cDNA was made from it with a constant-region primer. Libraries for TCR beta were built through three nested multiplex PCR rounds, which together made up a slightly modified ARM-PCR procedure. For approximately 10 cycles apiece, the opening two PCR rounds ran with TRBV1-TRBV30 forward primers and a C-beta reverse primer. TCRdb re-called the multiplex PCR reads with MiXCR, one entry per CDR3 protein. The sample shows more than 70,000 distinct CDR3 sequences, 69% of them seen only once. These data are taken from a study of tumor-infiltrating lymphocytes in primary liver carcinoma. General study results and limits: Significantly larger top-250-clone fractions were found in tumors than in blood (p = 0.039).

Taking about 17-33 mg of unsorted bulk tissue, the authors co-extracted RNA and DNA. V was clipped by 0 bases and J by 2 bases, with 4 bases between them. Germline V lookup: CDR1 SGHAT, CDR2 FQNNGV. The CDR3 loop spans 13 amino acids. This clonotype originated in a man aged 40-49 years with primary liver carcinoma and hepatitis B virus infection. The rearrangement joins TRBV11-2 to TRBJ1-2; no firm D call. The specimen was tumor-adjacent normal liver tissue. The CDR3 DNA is TGTGCCAGCAGCTTAGAGGGGAACTATGGCTACACCTTC. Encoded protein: CASSLEGNYGYTF.